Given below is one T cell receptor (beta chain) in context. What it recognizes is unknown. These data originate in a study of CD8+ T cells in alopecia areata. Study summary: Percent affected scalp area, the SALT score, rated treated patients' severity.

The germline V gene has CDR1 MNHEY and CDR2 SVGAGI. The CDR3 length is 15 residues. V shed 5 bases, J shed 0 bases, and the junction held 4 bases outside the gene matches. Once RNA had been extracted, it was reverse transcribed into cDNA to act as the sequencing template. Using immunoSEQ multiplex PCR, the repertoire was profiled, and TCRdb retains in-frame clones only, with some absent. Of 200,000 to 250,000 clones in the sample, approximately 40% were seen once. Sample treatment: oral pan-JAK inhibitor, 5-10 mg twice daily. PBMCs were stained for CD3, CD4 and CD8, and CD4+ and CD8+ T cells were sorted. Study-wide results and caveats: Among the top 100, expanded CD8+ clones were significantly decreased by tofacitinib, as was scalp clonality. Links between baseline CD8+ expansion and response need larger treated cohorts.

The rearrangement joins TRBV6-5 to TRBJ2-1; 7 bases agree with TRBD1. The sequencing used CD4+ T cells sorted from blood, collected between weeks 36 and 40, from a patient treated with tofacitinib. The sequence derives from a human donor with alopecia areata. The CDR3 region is CASSRAGGSYNEQFF. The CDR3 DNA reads TGTGCCAGCAGTCGGGCAGGGGGCTCCTACAATGAGCAGTTCTTC.